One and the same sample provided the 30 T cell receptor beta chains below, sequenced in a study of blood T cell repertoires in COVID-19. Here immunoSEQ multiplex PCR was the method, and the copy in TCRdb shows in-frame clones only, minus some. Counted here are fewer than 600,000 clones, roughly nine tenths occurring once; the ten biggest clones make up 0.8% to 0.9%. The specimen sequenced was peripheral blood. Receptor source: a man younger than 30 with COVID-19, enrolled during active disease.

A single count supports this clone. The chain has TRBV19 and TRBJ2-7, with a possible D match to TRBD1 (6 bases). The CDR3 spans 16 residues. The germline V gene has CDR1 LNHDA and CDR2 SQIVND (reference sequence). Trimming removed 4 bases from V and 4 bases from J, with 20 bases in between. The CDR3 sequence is CASSKALSTGYYEQYF. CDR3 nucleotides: TGTGCCAGTAGTAAGGCCCTCTCGACAGGTTATTACGAGCAGTACTTC.

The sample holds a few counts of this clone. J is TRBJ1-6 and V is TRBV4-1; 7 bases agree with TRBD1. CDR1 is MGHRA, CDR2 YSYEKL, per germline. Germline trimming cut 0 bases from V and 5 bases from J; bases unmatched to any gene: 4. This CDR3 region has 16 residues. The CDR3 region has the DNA TGCGCCAGCAGCCAAGAAGGGGGCAGCAATAATTCACCCCTCCACTTT. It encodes CASSQEGGSNNSPLHF.

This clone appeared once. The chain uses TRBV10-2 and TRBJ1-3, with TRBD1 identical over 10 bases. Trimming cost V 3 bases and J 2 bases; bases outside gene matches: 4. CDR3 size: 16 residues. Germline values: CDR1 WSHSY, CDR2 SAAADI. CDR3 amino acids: CASSDLDRGTGNTIYF. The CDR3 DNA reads TGCGCCAGCAGTGACTTGGACAGGGGGACTGGAAACACCATATATTTT.

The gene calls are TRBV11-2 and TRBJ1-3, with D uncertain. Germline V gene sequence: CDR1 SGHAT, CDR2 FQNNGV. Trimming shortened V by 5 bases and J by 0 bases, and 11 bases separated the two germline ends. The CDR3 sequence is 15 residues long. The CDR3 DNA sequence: TGTGCCAGCAGCGTTCTATCTAGCTCTGGAAACACCATATATTTT. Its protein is CASSVLSSSGNTIYF.

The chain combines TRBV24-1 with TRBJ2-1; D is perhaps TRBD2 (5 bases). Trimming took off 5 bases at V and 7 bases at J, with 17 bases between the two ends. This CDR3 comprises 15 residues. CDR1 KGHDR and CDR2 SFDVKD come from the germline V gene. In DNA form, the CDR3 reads TGTGCCACCAGTGGTTCCGGGATTTTTCGGAATGAGCAGTTCTTC. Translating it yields CATSGSGIFRNEQFF.

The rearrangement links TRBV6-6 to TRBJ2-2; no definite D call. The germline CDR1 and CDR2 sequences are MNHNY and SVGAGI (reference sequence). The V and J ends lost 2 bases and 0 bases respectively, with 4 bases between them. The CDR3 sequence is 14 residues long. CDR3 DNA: TGTGCCAGCAGTTACCTAGCGAACACCGGGGAGCTGTTTTTT. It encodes CASSYLANTGELFF.

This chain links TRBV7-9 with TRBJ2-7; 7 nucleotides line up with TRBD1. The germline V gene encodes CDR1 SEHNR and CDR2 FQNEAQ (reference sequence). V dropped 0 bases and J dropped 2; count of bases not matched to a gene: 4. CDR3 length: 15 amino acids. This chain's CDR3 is CASSLARTGPYEQYF. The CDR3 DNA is TGTGCCAGCAGCTTAGCCAGGACAGGCCCCTACGAGCAGTACTTC.

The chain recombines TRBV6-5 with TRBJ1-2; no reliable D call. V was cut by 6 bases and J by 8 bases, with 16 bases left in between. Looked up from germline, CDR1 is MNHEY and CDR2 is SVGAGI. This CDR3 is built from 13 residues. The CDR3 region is CASRAPMRGGYTF. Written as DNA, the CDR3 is TGTGCCAGCAGGGCCCCGATGAGAGGAGGCTACACCTTC.

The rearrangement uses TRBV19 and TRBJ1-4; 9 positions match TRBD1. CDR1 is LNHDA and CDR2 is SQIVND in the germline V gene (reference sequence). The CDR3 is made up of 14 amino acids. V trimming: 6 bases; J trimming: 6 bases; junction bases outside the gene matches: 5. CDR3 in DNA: TGTGCCAGTAGACCAGGACAGGGGTATGAAAAACTGTTTTTT. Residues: CASRPGQGYEKLFF.

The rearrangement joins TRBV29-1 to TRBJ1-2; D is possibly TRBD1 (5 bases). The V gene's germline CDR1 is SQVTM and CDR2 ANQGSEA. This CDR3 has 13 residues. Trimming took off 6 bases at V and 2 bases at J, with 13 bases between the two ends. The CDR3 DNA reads TGCAGCGTCTCGAGCAGGGCCAACTATGGCTACACCTTC. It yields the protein CSVSSRANYGYTF.

The CDR3, as DNA: TGTGCCAGCAGCTTAGGAGACGGCGGGACTGAAGCTTTCTTT. Translated: CASSLGDGGTEAFF. J is TRBJ1-1 and V is TRBV11-2, with D unclear. V lost 1 base and J lost 5, with 11 bases in between. This CDR3 region has 14 residues. Germline lookup yields CDR1 SGHAT and CDR2 FQNNGV.

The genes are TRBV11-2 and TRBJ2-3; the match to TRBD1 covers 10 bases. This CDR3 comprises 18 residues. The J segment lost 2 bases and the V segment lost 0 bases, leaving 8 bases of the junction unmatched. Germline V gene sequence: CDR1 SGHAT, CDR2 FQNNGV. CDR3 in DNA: TGTGCCAGCAGCTTAGAATTGAGCGGGACAGGGGACACAGATACGCAGTATTTT. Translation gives CASSLELSGTGDTDTQYF. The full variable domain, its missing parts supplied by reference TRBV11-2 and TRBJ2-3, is EAGVAQSPRYKIIEKRQSVAFWCNPISGHATLYWYQQILGQGPKLLIQFQNNGVVDDSQLPKDRFSAERLKGVDSTLKIQPAKLEDSAVYLCASSLELSGTGDTDTQYFGPGTRLTVL.

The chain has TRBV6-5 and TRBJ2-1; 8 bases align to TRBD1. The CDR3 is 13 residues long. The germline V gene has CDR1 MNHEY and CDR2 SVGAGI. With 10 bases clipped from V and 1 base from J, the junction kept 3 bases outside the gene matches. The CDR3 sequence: CATRTGSYNEQFF. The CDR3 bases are TGTGCCACTAGGACAGGGTCCTACAATGAGCAGTTCTTC.

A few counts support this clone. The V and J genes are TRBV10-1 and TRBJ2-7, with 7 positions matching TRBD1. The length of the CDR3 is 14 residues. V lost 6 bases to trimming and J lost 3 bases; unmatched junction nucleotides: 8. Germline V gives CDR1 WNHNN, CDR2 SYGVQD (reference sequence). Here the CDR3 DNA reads TGCGCCAGCAGCGATGACAGGGCCCTCTACGAGCAGTACTTC. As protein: CASSDDRALYEQYF.

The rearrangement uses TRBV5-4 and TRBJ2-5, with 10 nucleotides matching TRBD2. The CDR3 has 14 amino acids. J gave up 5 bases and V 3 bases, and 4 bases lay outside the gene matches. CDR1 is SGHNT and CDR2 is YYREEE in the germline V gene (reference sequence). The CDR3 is CASSSGTSVETQYF. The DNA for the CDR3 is TGTGCCAGCAGCTCCGGGACTAGCGTCGAGACCCAGTACTTC.

The CDR3 loop is CASSLGRTANYGYTF. For the CDR3, the DNA is TGTGCCAGCAGCTTAGGCCGGACAGCTAACTATGGCTACACCTTC. The rearrangement links TRBV7-8 to TRBJ1-2; maybe TRBD1 (6 bases). The germline V and J ends were trimmed by 1 base and 0 bases, with 9 bases remaining between them. The CDR3 runs 15 residues. CDR1 SGHVS and CDR2 FQNEAQ come from the germline V gene.

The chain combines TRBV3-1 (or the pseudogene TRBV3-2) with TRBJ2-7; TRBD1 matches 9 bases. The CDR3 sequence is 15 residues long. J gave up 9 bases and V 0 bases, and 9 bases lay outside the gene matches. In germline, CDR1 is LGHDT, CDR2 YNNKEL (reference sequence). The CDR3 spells CASSQDLRPDRGQYF. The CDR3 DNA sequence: TGTGCCAGCAGCCAAGATCTGAGACCGGACAGGGGGCAGTACTTC.

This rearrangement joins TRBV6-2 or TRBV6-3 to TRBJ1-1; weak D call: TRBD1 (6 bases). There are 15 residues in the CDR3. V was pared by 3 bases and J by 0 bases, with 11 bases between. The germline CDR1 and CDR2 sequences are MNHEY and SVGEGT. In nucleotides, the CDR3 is TGTGCCAGCAGTTATGGGGGCCTGATGAACACTGAAGCTTTCTTT. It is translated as CASSYGGLMNTEAFF.

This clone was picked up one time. The CDR3 spells CATSDPGQGRETQYF. The CDR3, as DNA: TGTGCCACCAGTGATCCGGGACAGGGACGGGAGACCCAGTACTTC. The V and J genes are TRBV24-1 and TRBJ2-5; 9 bases agree with TRBD1. Germline trimming cut 3 bases from V and 5 bases from J; bases unmatched to any gene: 6. CDR3 length equals 15 residues. Germline values: CDR1 KGHDR, CDR2 SFDVKD.

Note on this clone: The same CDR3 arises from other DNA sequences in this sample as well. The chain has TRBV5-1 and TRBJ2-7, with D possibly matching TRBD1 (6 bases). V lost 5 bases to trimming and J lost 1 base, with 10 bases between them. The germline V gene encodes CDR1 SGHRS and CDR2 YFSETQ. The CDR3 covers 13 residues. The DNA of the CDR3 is TGCGCCAGCAGACAGGGAATATCCTACGAGCAGTACTTC. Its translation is CASRQGISYEQYF.

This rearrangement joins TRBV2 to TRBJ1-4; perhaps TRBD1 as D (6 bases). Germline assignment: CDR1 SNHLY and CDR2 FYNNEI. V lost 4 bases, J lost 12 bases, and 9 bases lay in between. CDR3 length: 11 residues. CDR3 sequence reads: CASSGGLELFF. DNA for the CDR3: TGTGCCAGCAGTGGGGGGCTGGAACTGTTTTTT.

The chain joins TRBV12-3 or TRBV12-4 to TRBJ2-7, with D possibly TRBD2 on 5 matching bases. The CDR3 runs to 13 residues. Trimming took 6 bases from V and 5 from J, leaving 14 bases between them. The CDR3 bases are TGTGCCAGCAGCTATACTAGGAACCACGAGCAGTACTTC. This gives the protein CASSYTRNHEQYF.

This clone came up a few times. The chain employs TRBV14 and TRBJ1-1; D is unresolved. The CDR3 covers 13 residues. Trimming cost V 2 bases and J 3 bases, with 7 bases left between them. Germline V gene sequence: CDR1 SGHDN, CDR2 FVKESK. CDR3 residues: CASSQRRDTEAFF. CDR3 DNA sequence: TGTGCCAGCAGCCAACGGAGGGACACTGAAGCTTTCTTT.

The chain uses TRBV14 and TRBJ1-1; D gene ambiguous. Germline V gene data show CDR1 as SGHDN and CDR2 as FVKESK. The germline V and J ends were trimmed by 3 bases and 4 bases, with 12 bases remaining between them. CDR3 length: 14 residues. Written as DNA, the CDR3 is TGTGCCAGCAGCCAGTATTTGGGGAGCACTGAAGCTTTCTTT. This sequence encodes CASSQYLGSTEAFF.

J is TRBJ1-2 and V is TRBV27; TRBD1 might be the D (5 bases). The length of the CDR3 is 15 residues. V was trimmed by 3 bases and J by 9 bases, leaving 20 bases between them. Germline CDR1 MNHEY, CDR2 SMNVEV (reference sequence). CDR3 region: CASSFGPGGEVSYTF. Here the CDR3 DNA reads TGTGCCAGCAGTTTTGGGCCCGGGGGGGAGGTGAGCTACACCTTC.

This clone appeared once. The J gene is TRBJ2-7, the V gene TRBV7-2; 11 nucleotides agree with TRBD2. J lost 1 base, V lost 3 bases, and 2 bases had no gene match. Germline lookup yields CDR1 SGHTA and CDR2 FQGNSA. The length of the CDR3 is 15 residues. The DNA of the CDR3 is TGTGCCAGCAGCTTCACTAGCGGGAGTTCCTACGAGCAGTACTTC. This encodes CASSFTSGSSYEQYF.

DNA of the CDR3: TGTGCCAGCAGCTTGGCTGGGACAGCGACGACCCAGTACTTC. Its protein is CASSLAGTATTQYF. This rearrangement joins TRBV5-4 to TRBJ2-5; 7 bases fit TRBD1. After removal of 0 bases from V and 7 bases from J, the junction contained 6 bases not matched to a gene. This CDR3 contains 14 residues. Germline V gene lookup returns CDR1 SGHNT and CDR2 YYREEE (reference sequence). Using reference TRBV5-4 and TRBJ2-5 for the parts outside the CDR3, the full variable domain is ETGVTQSPTHLIKTRGQQVTLRCSSQSGHNTVSWYQQALGQGPQFIFQYYREEENGRGNFPPRFSGLQFPNYSSELNVNALELDDSALYLCASSLAGTATTQYFGPGTRLLVL.

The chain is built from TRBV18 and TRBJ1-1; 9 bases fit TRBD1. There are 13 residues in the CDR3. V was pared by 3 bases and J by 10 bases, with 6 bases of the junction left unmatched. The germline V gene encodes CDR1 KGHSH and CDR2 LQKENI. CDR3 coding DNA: TGTGCCAGCTCACCCCGGGACAGGGAAGCAGCTTTCTTT. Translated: CASSPRDREAAFF.

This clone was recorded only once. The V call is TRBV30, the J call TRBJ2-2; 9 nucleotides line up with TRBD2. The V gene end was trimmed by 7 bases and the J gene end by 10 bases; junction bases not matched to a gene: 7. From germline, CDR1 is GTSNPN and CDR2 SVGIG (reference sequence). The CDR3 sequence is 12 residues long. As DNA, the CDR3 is TGTGCCTTGGGACTAGCAGGAGTGGAGCTGTTTTTT. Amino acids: CALGLAGVELFF.

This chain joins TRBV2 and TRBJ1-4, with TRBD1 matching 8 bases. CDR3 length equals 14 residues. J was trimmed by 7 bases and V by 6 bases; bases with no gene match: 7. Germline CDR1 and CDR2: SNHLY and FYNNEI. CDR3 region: CASRETGVVEKLFF. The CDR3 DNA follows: TGTGCCAGCAGGGAGACAGGGGTGGTTGAAAAACTGTTTTTT.